The 15 T cell receptor beta chains presented below share a single source sample, sequenced in a study of identical twins. TCRdb itself ran the 5' RACE reads through MiXCR, one entry per CDR3 protein. The sample holds roughly 690,000 distinct CDR3 sequences, roughly 6.2% seen once. Input material: naive T cells sorted from blood. The receptors stem from a man aged 18 to 29 in good health.

This clonotype was counted ten times or more. The rearrangement uses TRBV12-3 or TRBV12-4 and TRBJ2-1; D might be TRBD1 (7 bases). This CDR3 is built from 15 residues. V dropped 3 bases and J dropped 9 bases, with 18 bases sitting between them. The CDR3 DNA follows: TGTGCCAGCAGTTTGACAGGGATGGGACTTTTTGAGCAGTTCTTC. This codes for CASSLTGMGLFEQFF.

There are a few counts of this clonotype. The V gene is TRBV7-9, the J gene TRBJ2-5; 7 bases line up with TRBD2. CDR1 is SEHNR and CDR2 is FQNEAQ in the germline V gene (reference sequence). V dropped 5 bases and J dropped 1; count of bases not matched to a gene: 7. This CDR3 comprises 15 residues. The CDR3 DNA follows: TGTGCCAGCAGCCACGCGGGGGTTGGCCAAGAGACCCAGTACTTC. Translating it yields CASSHAGVGQETQYF.

At least ten counts were recorded for this clonotype. V usage is TRBV7-2 and J usage is TRBJ1-2; TRBD1 matches 9 bases. Germline CDR1 reads SGHTA; CDR2 reads FQGNSA. V trimming: 5 bases; J trimming: 6 bases; junction bases outside the gene matches: 10. The CDR3 consists of 15 residues. The CDR3 region is CASSPTLQGANGYTF. CDR3 bases: TGTGCCAGCAGCCCTACCCTACAGGGGGCGAATGGCTACACCTTC. The variable domain in full, completed from reference TRBV7-2 and TRBJ1-2, reads GAGVSQSPSNKVTEKGKDVELRCDPISGHTALYWYRQSLGQGLEFLIYFQGNSAPDKSGLPSDRFSAERTGGSVSTLTIQRTQQEDSAVYLCASSPTLQGANGYTFGSGTRLTVV.

The V call is TRBV19, the J call TRBJ1-5; tentatively, D is TRBD1 (5 bases). Germline V gives CDR1 LNHDA, CDR2 SQIVND (reference sequence). The CDR3 loop spans 16 amino acids. V was trimmed by 6 bases and J by 2 bases, leaving 17 bases between them. The CDR3 DNA reads TGTGCCAGTAGCACCCCTGGGGGGGTACGCAATCAGCCCCAGCATTTT. Its protein product is CASSTPGGVRNQPQHF.

The chain joins TRBV7-8 to TRBJ2-7; 10 nucleotides agree with TRBD1. Trimming took 10 bases from V and 0 from J; bases not matched to a gene: 12. This CDR3 contains 16 residues. CDR1 SGHVS and CDR2 FQNEAQ come from the germline V gene. The CDR3, as DNA: TGTGCCACCCGAGCGGCGGGGACAGGGGTCTCCTACGAGCAGTACTTC. This codes for CATRAAGTGVSYEQYF.

This clonotype was recorded a few times. The rearrangement links TRBV5-1 to TRBJ2-1, with TRBD2 as a possible D gene (5 bases). Trimming left V 4 bases short and J 7 bases short, with 18 bases between. This CDR3 contains 15 residues. Germline CDR1 SGHRS, CDR2 YFSETQ. As DNA, the CDR3 is TGCGCCAGCAGCCCGGGCCTTTCCGGGGAGAATGAGCAGTTCTTC. Protein product: CASSPGLSGENEQFF. Filled out from reference TRBV5-1 and TRBJ2-1, the complete variable domain reads KAGVTQTPRYLIKTRGQQVTLSCSPISGHRSVSWYQQTPGQGLQFLFEYFSETQRNKGNFPGRFSGRQFSNSRSEMNVSTLELGDSALYLCASSPGLSGENEQFFGPGTRLTVL.

This clonotype was seen repeatedly, ten times or more. The chain carries TRBV10-3 and TRBJ2-2; 8 bases are shared with TRBD1. Germline V gene data show CDR1 as ENHRY and CDR2 as SYGVKD. V was pared by 3 bases and J by 0 bases, with 9 bases of the junction left unmatched. This CDR3 has 18 amino acids. The CDR3 sequence is CAISERDRLVPNTGELFF. Here the CDR3 DNA reads TGTGCCATCAGTGAACGGGACAGGCTGGTCCCGAACACCGGGGAGCTGTTTTTT.

This clonotype has more than one count but fewer than ten. This chain connects TRBV2 to TRBJ1-1, with D uncertain. In germline, CDR1 is SNHLY, CDR2 FYNNEI. V was trimmed by 11 bases and J by 4 bases, leaving 14 bases between them. There are 12 residues in the CDR3. CDR3 bases: TGTGCCTGTTACGACGGGTTCACTGAAGCTTTCTTT. Its translation is CACYDGFTEAFF.

This clonotype appeared a few times. The rearrangement links TRBV20-1 to TRBJ1-1; TRBD1 agrees at 8 bases. The germline V gene encodes CDR1 DFQATT and CDR2 SNEGSKA (reference sequence). The CDR3 is 12 amino acids. V was pared by 5 bases and J by 1 base, with 0 bases of the junction left unmatched. The DNA for the CDR3 is TGCAGTGCTGGGACAGGGAACACTGAAGCTTTCTTT. Translating gives CSAGTGNTEAFF.

This clonotype was recorded only once. The chain joins TRBV29-1 to TRBJ2-1; no clear D gene. The V and J ends lost 4 bases and 4 bases respectively, with 11 bases between them. Per germline, CDR1 SQVTM and CDR2 ANQGSEA. The CDR3 runs 13 residues. The CDR3 DNA reads TGCAGCGTTGTTTTCGCGGAGTACAATGAGCAGTTCTTC. Translated: CSVVFAEYNEQFF.

This clonotype was counted ten times or more. The chain combines TRBV5-1 with TRBJ2-3; TRBD2 might be the D (6 bases). The CDR3 consists of 16 residues. From germline, CDR1 is SGHRS and CDR2 YFSETQ. V shed 1 base and J shed 6 bases, with 18 bases lying between them. Here the CDR3 DNA reads TGCGCCAGCAGCTTGACCAATGGGGGGAGCGGTGATACGCAGTATTTT. It is translated as CASSLTNGGSGDTQYF.

The table lists this clonotype with many counts. This chain links TRBV4-1 with TRBJ2-7; TRBD1 is a possible D gene (5 bases). The V end lost 1 base, the J end lost 2 bases, and 9 bases lay between the germline ends. Germline V gives CDR1 MGHRA, CDR2 YSYEKL. This CDR3 comprises 14 residues. In nucleotides, the CDR3 is TGCGCCAGCAGCCAAGCTGCAGGGACCTACGAGCAGTACGTC. Its protein product is CASSQAAGTYEQYV.

This clonotype came up many times. V gene TRBV5-6 combines with J gene TRBJ2-3, with D tentatively TRBD1 (5 bases). Germline-derived CDR1 and CDR2 are SGHDT and YYEEEE. The CDR3 is 13 amino acids. The V and J ends lost 2 bases and 4 bases respectively, with 8 bases between them. CDR3 DNA sequence: TGTGCCAGCAGCTTCGTAGGGGCAGATACGCAGTATTTT. This translates into CASSFVGADTQYF.

V usage is TRBV11-2 and J usage is TRBJ2-1; TRBD1 matches at 8 bases. Germline CDR1 and CDR2: SGHAT and FQNNGV. The CDR3 has 15 amino acids. V gave up 2 bases and J gave up 1 base; unmatched junction bases: 1. The CDR3 sequence is CASSLNRGSYNEQFF. The DNA of the CDR3 is TGTGCCAGCAGCTTAAACAGGGGGTCCTACAATGAGCAGTTCTTC.

This clonotype was detected many times. The rearrangement joins TRBV4-3 to TRBJ2-1; 7 positions match TRBD2. The germline gives CDR1 LGHNA, CDR2 YSLEER. V shed 0 bases, J shed 4 bases, and the junction held 3 bases outside the gene matches. The CDR3 extends over 15 amino acids. Here the CDR3 reads CASSQEPSGYNEQFF. The CDR3 DNA is TGCGCCAGCAGCCAAGAACCTAGCGGTTACAATGAGCAGTTCTTC.